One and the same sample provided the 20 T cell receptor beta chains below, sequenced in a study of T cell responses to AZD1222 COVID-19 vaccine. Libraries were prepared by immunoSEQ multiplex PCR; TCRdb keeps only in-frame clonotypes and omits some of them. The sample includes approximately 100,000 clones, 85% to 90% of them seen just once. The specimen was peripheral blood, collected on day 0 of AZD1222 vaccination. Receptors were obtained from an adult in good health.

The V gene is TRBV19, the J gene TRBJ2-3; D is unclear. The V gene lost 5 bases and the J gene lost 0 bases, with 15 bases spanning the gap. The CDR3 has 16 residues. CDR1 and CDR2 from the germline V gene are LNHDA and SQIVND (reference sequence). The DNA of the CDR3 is TGTGCCAGTAGTCTCCGGACGGTTTCTAGCACAGATACGCAGTATTTT. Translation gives CASSLRTVSSTDTQYF.

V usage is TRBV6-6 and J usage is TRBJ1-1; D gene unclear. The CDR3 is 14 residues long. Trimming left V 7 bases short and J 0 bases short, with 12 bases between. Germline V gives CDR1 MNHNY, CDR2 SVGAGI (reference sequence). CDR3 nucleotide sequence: TGTGCCAGCAATAAACCGGGCATGAACACTGAAGCTTTCTTT. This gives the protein CASNKPGMNTEAFF.

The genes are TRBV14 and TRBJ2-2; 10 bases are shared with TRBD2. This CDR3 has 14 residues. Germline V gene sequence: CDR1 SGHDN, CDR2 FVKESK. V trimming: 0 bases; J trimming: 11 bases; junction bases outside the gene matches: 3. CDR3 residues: CASSQELAGGELFF. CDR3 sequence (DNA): TGTGCCAGCAGCCAAGAATTAGCGGGAGGAGAGCTGTTTTTT.

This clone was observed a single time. The CDR3 loop is CASGQGLNTEAFF. Here the CDR3 DNA reads TGTGCCAGCGGACAGGGGCTGAACACTGAAGCTTTCTTT. The chain has TRBV6-5 and TRBJ1-1; 9 nucleotides align to TRBD1. After removal of 8 bases from V and 0 bases from J, the junction contained 1 base not matched to a gene. CDR3 length: 13 amino acids. Per germline, CDR1 MNHEY and CDR2 SVGAGI.

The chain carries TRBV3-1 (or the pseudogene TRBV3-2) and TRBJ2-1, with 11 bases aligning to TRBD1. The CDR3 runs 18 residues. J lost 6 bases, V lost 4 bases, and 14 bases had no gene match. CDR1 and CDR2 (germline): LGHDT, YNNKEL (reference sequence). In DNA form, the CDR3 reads TGTGCCAGCAGCCCCGAAAGGTGGAGGACAGGGGGCTTCAATGAGCAGTTCTTC. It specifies CASSPERWRTGGFNEQFF.

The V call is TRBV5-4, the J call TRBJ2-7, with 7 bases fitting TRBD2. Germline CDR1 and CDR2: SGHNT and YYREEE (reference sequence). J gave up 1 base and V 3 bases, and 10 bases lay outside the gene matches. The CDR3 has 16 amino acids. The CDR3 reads CASSYPEASGSYEQYF. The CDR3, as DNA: TGTGCCAGCAGCTACCCGGAGGCTAGCGGTTCCTACGAGCAGTACTTC.

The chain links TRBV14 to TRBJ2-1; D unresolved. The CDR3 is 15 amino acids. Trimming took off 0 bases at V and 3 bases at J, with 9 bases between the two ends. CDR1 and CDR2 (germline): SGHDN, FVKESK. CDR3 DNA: TGTGCCAGCAGCCAAGATCTGGGTGTCTACAATGAGCAGTTCTTC. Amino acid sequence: CASSQDLGVYNEQFF.

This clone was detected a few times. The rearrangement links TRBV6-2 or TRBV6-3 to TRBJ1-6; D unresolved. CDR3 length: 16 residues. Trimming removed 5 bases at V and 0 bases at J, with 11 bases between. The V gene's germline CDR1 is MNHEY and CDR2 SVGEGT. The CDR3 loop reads CASSTRTGSYNSPLHF. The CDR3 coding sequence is TGTGCCAGCAGTACCCGGACTGGCTCCTATAATTCACCCCTCCACTTT.

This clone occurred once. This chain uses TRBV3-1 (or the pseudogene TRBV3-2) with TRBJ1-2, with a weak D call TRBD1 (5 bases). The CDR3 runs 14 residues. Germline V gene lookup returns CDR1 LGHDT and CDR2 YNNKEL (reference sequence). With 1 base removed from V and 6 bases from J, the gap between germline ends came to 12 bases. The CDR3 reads CASSQGTGGDGYTF. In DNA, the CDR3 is TGTGCCAGCAGCCAAGGGACGGGAGGGGATGGCTACACCTTC.

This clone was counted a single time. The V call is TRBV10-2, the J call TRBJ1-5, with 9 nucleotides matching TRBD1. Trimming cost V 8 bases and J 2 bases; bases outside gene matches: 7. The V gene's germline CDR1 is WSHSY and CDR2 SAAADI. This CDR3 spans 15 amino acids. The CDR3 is CASSSQGAGNQPQHF. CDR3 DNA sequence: TGCGCCAGCTCTTCACAGGGGGCAGGCAATCAGCCCCAGCATTTT.

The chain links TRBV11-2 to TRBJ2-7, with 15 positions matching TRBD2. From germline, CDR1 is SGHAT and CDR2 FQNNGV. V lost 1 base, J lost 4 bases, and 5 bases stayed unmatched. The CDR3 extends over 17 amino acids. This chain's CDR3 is CASSLGRTSGRAYEQYF. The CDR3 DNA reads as TGTGCCAGCAGCTTAGGGAGGACTAGCGGGAGGGCTTACGAGCAGTACTTC.

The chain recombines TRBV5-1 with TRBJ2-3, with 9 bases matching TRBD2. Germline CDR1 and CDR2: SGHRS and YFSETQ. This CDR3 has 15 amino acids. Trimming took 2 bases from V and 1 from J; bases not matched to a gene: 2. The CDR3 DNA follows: TGCGCCAGCAGCTTCGTAGCGGGAGGCACAGATACGCAGTATTTT. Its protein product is CASSFVAGGTDTQYF. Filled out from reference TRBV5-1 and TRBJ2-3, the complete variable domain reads KAGVTQTPRYLIKTRGQQVTLSCSPISGHRSVSWYQQTPGQGLQFLFEYFSETQRNKGNFPGRFSGRQFSNSRSEMNVSTLELGDSALYLCASSFVAGGTDTQYFGPGTRLTVL.

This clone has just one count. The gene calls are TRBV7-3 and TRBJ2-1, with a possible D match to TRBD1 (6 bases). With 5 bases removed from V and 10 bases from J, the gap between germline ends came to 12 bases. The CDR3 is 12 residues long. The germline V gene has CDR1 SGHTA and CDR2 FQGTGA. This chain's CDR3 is CASSQGPGEQFF. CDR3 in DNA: TGTGCCAGCAGCCAGGGGCCCGGGGAGCAGTTCTTC.

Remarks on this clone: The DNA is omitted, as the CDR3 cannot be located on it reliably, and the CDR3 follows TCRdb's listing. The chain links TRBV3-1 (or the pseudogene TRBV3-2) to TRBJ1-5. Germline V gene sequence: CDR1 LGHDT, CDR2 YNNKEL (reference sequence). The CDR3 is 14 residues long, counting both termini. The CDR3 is CASSQDSLGMAQHF.

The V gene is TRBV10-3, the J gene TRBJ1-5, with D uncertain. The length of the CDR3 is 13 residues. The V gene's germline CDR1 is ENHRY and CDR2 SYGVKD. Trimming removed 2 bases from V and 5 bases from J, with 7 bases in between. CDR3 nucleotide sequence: TGTGCCATCAGTGAGGCTGTTGATCAGCCCCAGCATTTT. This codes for CAISEAVDQPQHF.

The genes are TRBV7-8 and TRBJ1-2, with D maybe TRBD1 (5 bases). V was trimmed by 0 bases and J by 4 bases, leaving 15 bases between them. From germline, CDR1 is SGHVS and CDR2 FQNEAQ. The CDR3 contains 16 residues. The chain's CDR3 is CASSLAQRGRGYGYTF. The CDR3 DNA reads TGTGCCAGCAGCTTAGCGCAACGGGGACGAGGCTATGGCTACACCTTC.

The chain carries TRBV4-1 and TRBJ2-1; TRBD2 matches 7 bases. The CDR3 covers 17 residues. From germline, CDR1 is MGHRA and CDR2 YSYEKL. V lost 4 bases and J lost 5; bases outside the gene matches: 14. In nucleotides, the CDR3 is TGCGCCAGCAGCCCTTTCTTTTACGGACTAGACAACAATGAGCAGTTCTTC. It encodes CASSPFFYGLDNNEQFF.

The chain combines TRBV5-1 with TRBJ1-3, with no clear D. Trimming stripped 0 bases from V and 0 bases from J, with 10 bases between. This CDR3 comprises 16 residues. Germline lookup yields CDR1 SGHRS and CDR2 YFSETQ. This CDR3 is CASSLAPAHSGNTIYF. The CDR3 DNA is TGCGCCAGCAGCTTGGCCCCGGCACACTCTGGAAACACCATATATTTT.

CDR3 sequence: CASSRSVAYEQYF. Here the CDR3 DNA reads TGTGCCAGCAGTCGGTCGGTAGCCTACGAGCAGTACTTC. This chain joins TRBV19 and TRBJ2-7; D is unresolved. This CDR3 contains 13 residues. CDR1 LNHDA and CDR2 SQIVND come from the germline V gene (reference sequence). V lost 9 bases and J lost 2, with 14 bases in between.

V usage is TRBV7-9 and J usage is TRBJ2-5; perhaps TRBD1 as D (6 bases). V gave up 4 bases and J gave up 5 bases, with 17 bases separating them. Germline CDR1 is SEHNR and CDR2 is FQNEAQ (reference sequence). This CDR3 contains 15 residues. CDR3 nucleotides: TGTGCCAGCAGCTCAGGAGGTGGACAGTGGGAGACCCAGTACTTC. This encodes CASSSGGGQWETQYF.